This TCR beta chain was obtained from a study of blood T cell repertoires in COVID-19. The data were produced by immunoSEQ multiplex PCR, yet TCRdb's version contains in-frame clones alone and is incomplete. The sample contains a few hundred thousand clones, about 90% of which appear only once. Adults between about 18 and 95 years of age took part from more than 20 US areas. Membership in each cohort depended on participant-reported clinical history. The CDR3 sequence is 15 residues long. CDR1 and CDR2 from the germline V gene are SGHRS and YFSETQ. With 4 bases clipped from V and 0 bases from J, the junction kept 0 bases outside the gene matches.

The source is a man aged 40-55 years in a cohort exposed to, infected with or recovered from COVID-19 (not recorded which). The sample was PBMCs or T cells enriched from blood (not recorded which). The chain joins TRBV5-1 to TRBJ1-4; 10 nucleotides agree with TRBD1. CDR3: CASSGQGATNEKLFF. CDR3 in DNA: TGCGCCAGCAGCGGACAGGGGGCAACTAATGAAAAACTGTTTTTT.